These T cell receptor beta chains were read from a single sample in a study of molecular identifiers for immune sequencing clone quantification. TCRdb ran MiXCR on the PCR reads and lists one entry per CDR3 protein. The sample lists around 480,000 distinct CDR3 sequences; about 21% were seen once. Specimen: naive CD8+ T cells from blood, with Jurkat cell RNA spiked in. The receptors were gathered from a human donor in good health. Some libraries in this study had Jurkat cell RNA spiked in. Each CDR3 is given with its conserved first and last residue. Fields, in order: V gene, clone size, J gene, D gene, CDR3 protein. The D gene is left open where the match is weak. Only some rows state a clone size, as once, few, many or a class for expanded clones.

V gene: TRBV19
clone size: -
J gene: TRBJ2-7
D gene: -
CDR3 protein: CACSIGLEESEQYF

V gene: TRBV5-1
clone size: many
J gene: TRBJ2-7
D gene: -
CDR3 protein: CASSSGLSYEQYF

V gene: TRBV7-9
clone size: -
J gene: TRBJ1-4
D gene: -
CDR3 protein: CASSETESNEKLFF

V gene: TRBV6-5
clone size: many
J gene: TRBJ2-5
D gene: -
CDR3 protein: CASRGVGDQETQYF

V gene: TRBV9
clone size: few
J gene: TRBJ1-1
D gene: -
CDR3 protein: CASRGRDVNTEAFF

V gene: TRBV29-1
clone size: many
J gene: TRBJ2-3
D gene: -
CDR3 protein: CSVGALSTDTQYF

V gene: TRBV11-2
clone size: -
J gene: TRBJ2-3
D gene: -
CDR3 protein: CASNLAVLAPDTQYF

V gene: TRBV27
clone size: few
J gene: TRBJ2-1
D gene: TRBD2
CDR3 protein: CASSLGLAGPYNEQFF

V gene: TRBV5-6
clone size: many
J gene: TRBJ1-5
D gene: TRBD1
CDR3 protein: CASSGTGKINQPQHF

V gene: TRBV30
clone size: -
J gene: TRBJ2-7
D gene: -
CDR3 protein: CAWSVTGLVYEQYF

V gene: TRBV30
clone size: -
J gene: TRBJ2-7
D gene: TRBD2
CDR3 protein: CAWREGYGQYF

V gene: TRBV12-3/TRBV12-4
clone size: few
J gene: TRBJ2-3
D gene: -
CDR3 protein: CASSWSTSTDTQYF

V gene: TRBV29-1
clone size: -
J gene: TRBJ1-4
D gene: -
CDR3 protein: CSVAGGRLANEKLFF

V gene: TRBV13
clone size: many
J gene: TRBJ2-3
D gene: -
CDR3 protein: CASSYLGRFDTDTQYF

V gene: TRBV7-9
clone size: many
J gene: TRBJ1-4
D gene: -
CDR3 protein: CASSTVRVGATNEKLFF

V gene: TRBV12-3/TRBV12-4
clone size: few
J gene: TRBJ1-4
D gene: -
CDR3 protein: CASRVKGTNEKLFF

V gene: TRBV7-9
clone size: few
J gene: TRBJ2-2
D gene: TRBD1
CDR3 protein: CASSGPGQGTTKTGELFF

V gene: TRBV4-3
clone size: -
J gene: TRBJ1-2
D gene: TRBD1
CDR3 protein: CASSQGTGWAYGYTF

V gene: TRBV23-1
clone size: many
J gene: TRBJ1-5
D gene: -
CDR3 protein: CASSQCLGQPQHF

V gene: TRBV10-2
clone size: many
J gene: TRBJ2-2
D gene: -
CDR3 protein: CASTGPGELFF

V gene: TRBV6-5
clone size: many
J gene: TRBJ1-5
D gene: -
CDR3 protein: CASSYGNSNQPQHF

V gene: TRBV7-2
clone size: many
J gene: TRBJ2-3
D gene: -
CDR3 protein: CASSLTGGLTDTQYF

V gene: TRBV4-3
clone size: few
J gene: TRBJ2-6
D gene: TRBD1
CDR3 protein: CASSHGTGGSGANVLTF

V gene: TRBV6-2/TRBV6-3
clone size: few
J gene: TRBJ2-2
D gene: TRBD1
CDR3 protein: CASSYSPDRAGELFF

V gene: TRBV11-2
clone size: many
J gene: TRBJ2-1
D gene: -
CDR3 protein: CASSLEGSLNEQFF

V gene: TRBV24-1
clone size: -
J gene: TRBJ2-1
D gene: -
CDR3 protein: CATSDLTTNEQFF